This T cell receptor (beta chain) derives from a study of shared clonotypes between healthy human individuals. The CDR3 has 15 amino acids. V was trimmed by 4 bases and J by 6 bases, leaving 18 bases between them. Germline V gene lookup returns CDR1 MNHEY and CDR2 SMNVEV (reference sequence). Here immunoSEQ multiplex PCR was the method, and the copy in TCRdb shows in-frame clones only, minus some. The table includes fewer than 350,000 clones, around 86% detected once. The source material was memory CD8+ T cells sorted from blood. Specified subset: CD45RO+ cells pooled with CCR7-negative TemRA cells. This receptor was identified in a young man in good health. The chain combines TRBV27 with TRBJ1-2; D unclear. The CDR3 nucleotides are TGTGCCAGCAGTTCGATGGACCCCCTGCGTGATGGCTACACCTTC. Its protein is CASSSMDPLRDGYTF.